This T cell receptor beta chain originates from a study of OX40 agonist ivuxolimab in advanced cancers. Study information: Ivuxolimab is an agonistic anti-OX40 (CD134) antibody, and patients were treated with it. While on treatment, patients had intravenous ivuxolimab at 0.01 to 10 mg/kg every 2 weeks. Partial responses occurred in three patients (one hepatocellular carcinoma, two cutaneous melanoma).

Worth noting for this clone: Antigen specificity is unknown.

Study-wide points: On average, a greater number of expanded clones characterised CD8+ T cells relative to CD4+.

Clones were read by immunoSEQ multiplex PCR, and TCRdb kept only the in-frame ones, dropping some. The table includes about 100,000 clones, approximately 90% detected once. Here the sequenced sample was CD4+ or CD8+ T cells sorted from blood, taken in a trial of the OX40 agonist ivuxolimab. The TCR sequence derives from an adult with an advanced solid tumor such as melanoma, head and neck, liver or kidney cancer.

For the CDR3, the DNA is TGTGCCAGCAGTTCCCCGGGACAGGTCTCCTATAATTCACCCCTCCACTTT. It yields the protein CASSSPGQVSYNSPLHF. The chain uses TRBV27 and TRBJ1-6, with 8 bases identical to TRBD1. This CDR3 has 17 amino acids. V was clipped by 4 bases and J by 0 bases; unmatched bases: 5. CDR1 is MNHEY, CDR2 SMNVEV, per germline (reference sequence).